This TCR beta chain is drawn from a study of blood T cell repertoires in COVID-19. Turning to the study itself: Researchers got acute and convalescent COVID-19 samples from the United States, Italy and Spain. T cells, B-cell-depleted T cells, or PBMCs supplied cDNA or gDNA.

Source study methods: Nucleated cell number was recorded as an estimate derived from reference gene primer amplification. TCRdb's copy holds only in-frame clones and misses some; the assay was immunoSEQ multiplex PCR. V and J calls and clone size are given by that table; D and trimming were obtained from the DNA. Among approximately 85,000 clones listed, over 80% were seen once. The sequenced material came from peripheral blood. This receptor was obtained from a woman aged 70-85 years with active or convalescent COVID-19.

Written as DNA, the CDR3 is TGCGCCAGCAGCCCGGACAGCGAAGGAAACACCATATATTTT. Its protein product is CASSPDSEGNTIYF. The chain recombines TRBV5-1 with TRBJ1-3, with D maybe TRBD1 (6 bases). Germline V gives CDR1 SGHRS, CDR2 YFSETQ. Trimming stripped 4 bases from V and 4 bases from J, with 12 bases between. The CDR3 has 14 amino acids.